These T cell receptor beta chains were read from a single sample in a study of T cells in Graves' hyperthyroidism and ophthalmopathy. In TCRdb, the multiplex PCR reads were re-called with MiXCR into one record per CDR3 protein. The profile shows 600,000 to 700,000 distinct CDR3 sequences, 45% of them singletons. Sequencing was done on a sample of peripheral blood or thyroid tissue (not recorded which). These receptors were obtained from an adult man with Graves' disease, either hyperthyroidism or ophthalmopathy (not recorded which). CDR3s include the opening cysteine and the closing phenylalanine or tryptophan. The order of the fields is CDR3 protein, CDR3 DNA, J gene, clone size, D gene, V gene. The D gene is left open where the match is weak. The listing skips clone size in some rows; elsewhere it reads once, few, many or a size class.

CDR3aa: CASAQGNQPQHF
CDR3nt: TGTGCCAGCGCACAGGGCAATCAGCCCCAGCATTTT
j_gene: TRBJ1-5
abundance: few
d_gene: -
v_gene: TRBV28

CDR3aa: CASREVTDGSYEQYF
CDR3nt: TGTGCCAGCAGGGAAGTCACCGACGGGTCCTACGAGCAGTACTTC
j_gene: TRBJ2-7
abundance: -
d_gene: -
v_gene: TRBV6-5

CDR3aa: CATSRTADTIYF
CDR3nt: TGTGCCACCAGCAGGACAGCGGACACCATATATTTT
j_gene: TRBJ1-3
abundance: -
d_gene: -
v_gene: TRBV15

CDR3aa: CATSRVRVGENEQFF
CDR3nt: TGTGCCACCAGCAGAGTGCGGGTTGGGGAGAATGAGCAGTTCTTC
j_gene: TRBJ2-1
abundance: once
d_gene: -
v_gene: TRBV15

CDR3aa: CSATHPGTGGRGYTF
CDR3nt: TGCAGTGCTACTCATCCCGGGACAGGGGGTCGGGGCTACACCTTC
j_gene: TRBJ1-2
abundance: few
d_gene: TRBD1
v_gene: TRBV20-1

CDR3aa: CATQLETNEKLFF
CDR3nt: TGTGCCACGCAGTTGGAGACTAATGAAAAACTGTTTTTT
j_gene: TRBJ1-4
abundance: many
d_gene: -
v_gene: TRBV10-3

CDR3aa: CASSQAIYYEQYF
CDR3nt: TGTGCCAGCAGCCAAGCCATATACTACGAGCAGTACTTC
j_gene: TRBJ2-7
abundance: -
d_gene: -
v_gene: TRBV3-1

CDR3aa: CSVEAFGAANTGELFF
CDR3nt: TGCAGCGTTGAAGCCTTCGGGGCAGCGAACACCGGGGAGCTGTTTTTT
j_gene: TRBJ2-2
abundance: few
d_gene: -
v_gene: TRBV29-1

CDR3aa: CSVMNGPYGYTF
CDR3nt: TGCAGCGTTATGAACGGACCCTATGGCTACACCTTC
j_gene: TRBJ1-2
abundance: many
d_gene: -
v_gene: TRBV29-1

CDR3aa: CATSRDYAGNGFYGYTF
CDR3nt: TGTGCCACCAGCAGAGATTACGCCGGTAATGGTTTTTATGGCTACACCTTC
j_gene: TRBJ1-2
abundance: -
d_gene: -
v_gene: TRBV15

CDR3aa: CSVADRGRYGYTF
CDR3nt: TGCAGCGTTGCGGACAGGGGTCGGTATGGCTACACCTTC
j_gene: TRBJ1-2
abundance: -
d_gene: TRBD1
v_gene: TRBV29-1

CDR3aa: CASSPWQRNYEQYF
CDR3nt: TGTGCCAGCAGCCCCTGGCAGCGGAACTACGAGCAGTACTTC
j_gene: TRBJ2-7
abundance: -
d_gene: -
v_gene: TRBV3-1

CDR3aa: CASSRGLGSETQYF
CDR3nt: TGTGCCAGCAGCCGGGGACTAGGTTCAGAGACCCAGTACTTC
j_gene: TRBJ2-5
abundance: many
d_gene: TRBD2
v_gene: TRBV11-2

CDR3aa: CASTPSGTNTGELFF
CDR3nt: TGTGCCAGCACTCCAAGCGGGACGAACACCGGGGAGCTGTTTTTT
j_gene: TRBJ2-2
abundance: -
d_gene: TRBD2
v_gene: TRBV7-2

CDR3aa: CASSSVLSGNTIYF
CDR3nt: TGTGCCAGCAGCTCAGTCCTCTCTGGAAACACCATATATTTT
j_gene: TRBJ1-3
abundance: few
d_gene: -
v_gene: TRBV6-1

CDR3aa: CASSPDRGTAGANVLTF
CDR3nt: TGTGCCAGTAGTCCGGACAGGGGGACAGCTGGGGCCAACGTCCTGACTTTC
j_gene: TRBJ2-6
abundance: -
d_gene: TRBD1
v_gene: TRBV19

CDR3aa: CASSPRGQGRDGYTF
CDR3nt: TGTGCCAGCAGCCCGAGGGGACAGGGCAGAGATGGCTACACCTTC
j_gene: TRBJ1-2
abundance: -
d_gene: TRBD1
v_gene: TRBV9

CDR3aa: CASSVIKRGELFF
CDR3nt: TGTGCCAGTAGTGTCATAAAGAGGGGGGAGCTGTTTTTT
j_gene: TRBJ2-2
abundance: -
d_gene: -
v_gene: TRBV19

CDR3aa: CSVPAQGAGWGEAFF
CDR3nt: TGCAGCGTCCCCGCGCAGGGGGCCGGGTGGGGTGAAGCTTTCTTT
j_gene: TRBJ1-1
abundance: -
d_gene: TRBD1
v_gene: TRBV29-1

CDR3aa: CASSPTSGNTIYF
CDR3nt: TGTGCCAGCTCGCCGACGAGTGGAAACACCATATATTTT
j_gene: TRBJ1-3
abundance: once
d_gene: -
v_gene: TRBV6-2/TRBV6-3

CDR3aa: CDSSSGANQPQHF
CDR3nt: TGTGACAGCAGCTCGGGGGCAAATCAGCCCCAGCATTTT
j_gene: TRBJ1-5
abundance: -
d_gene: -
v_gene: TRBV2

CDR3aa: CASSDSYTHNPPLHF
CDR3nt: TGTGCCAGCTCGGACAGCTACACGCATAATCCACCCCTCCACTTT
j_gene: TRBJ1-6
abundance: -
d_gene: -
v_gene: TRBV12-3/TRBV12-4

CDR3aa: CASSFSPTQGAGGGYTF
CDR3nt: TGTGCCAGCAGTTTTAGCCCCACACAGGGGGCAGGGGGTGGCTACACCTTC
j_gene: TRBJ1-2
abundance: -
d_gene: TRBD1
v_gene: TRBV12-3/TRBV12-4

CDR3aa: CASKSKTGGTEAFF
CDR3nt: TGTGCCAGTAAATCCAAGACAGGAGGCACTGAAGCTTTCTTT
j_gene: TRBJ1-1
abundance: -
d_gene: -
v_gene: TRBV6-1

CDR3aa: CASSLREFSEQYF
CDR3nt: TGTGCCAGCAGCTTACGCGAGTTTTCCGAGCAGTACTTC
j_gene: TRBJ2-7
abundance: -
d_gene: -
v_gene: TRBV7-8

CDR3aa: CASSPRVGGVNQPQHF
CDR3nt: TGTGCCAGCAGTCCCCGGGTTGGAGGAGTCAATCAGCCCCAGCATTTT
j_gene: TRBJ1-5
abundance: few
d_gene: -
v_gene: TRBV12-3/TRBV12-4

CDR3aa: CASSLVHNNSPLHF
CDR3nt: TGTGCCAGCAGTCTAGTACACAATAATTCACCCCTCCACTTT
j_gene: TRBJ1-6
abundance: -
d_gene: -
v_gene: TRBV7-6

CDR3aa: CSLQTGAGYNSPLHF
CDR3nt: TGCAGTCTCCAAACCGGGGCGGGTTATAATTCACCCCTCCACTTT
j_gene: TRBJ1-6
abundance: once
d_gene: -
v_gene: TRBV20-1

CDR3aa: CASSQWTGGTGELFF
CDR3nt: TGTGCCAGCAGCCAATGGACAGGGGGCACCGGGGAGCTGTTTTTT
j_gene: TRBJ2-2
abundance: -
d_gene: TRBD1
v_gene: TRBV16

CDR3aa: CSVRQGSGNTIYF
CDR3nt: TGCAGCGTCCGCCAGGGGTCTGGAAACACCATATATTTT
j_gene: TRBJ1-3
abundance: many
d_gene: -
v_gene: TRBV29-1

CDR3aa: CASSTGPRKEGQPQHF
CDR3nt: TGTGCCAGTAGTACCGGACCGCGGAAGGAGGGTCAGCCCCAGCATTTT
j_gene: TRBJ1-5
abundance: few
d_gene: -
v_gene: TRBV19

CDR3aa: CASSLQGLQPQHF
CDR3nt: TGTGCCAGCAGCCTACAGGGTCTTCAGCCCCAGCATTTT
j_gene: TRBJ1-5
abundance: -
d_gene: -
v_gene: TRBV9

CDR3aa: CASSLRVDRVNNSPLHF
CDR3nt: TGTGCCAGCAGTTTACGTGTAGACAGGGTGAATAATTCACCCCTCCACTTT
j_gene: TRBJ1-6
abundance: -
d_gene: TRBD1
v_gene: TRBV25-1

CDR3aa: CASSRTGGKLFF
CDR3nt: TGTGCCAGCAGCCGTACGGGGGGAAAACTGTTTTTT
j_gene: TRBJ1-4
abundance: many
d_gene: -
v_gene: TRBV7-8

CDR3aa: CASSQEVSGANVLTF
CDR3nt: TGTGCCAGCAGCCAAGAAGTGTCTGGGGCCAACGTCCTGACTTTC
j_gene: TRBJ2-6
abundance: -
d_gene: -
v_gene: TRBV7-9

CDR3aa: CASSPLAGGKLSYEQYF
CDR3nt: TGTGCCAGCAGCCCGCTAGCGGGGGGGAAACTCTCCTACGAGCAGTACTTC
j_gene: TRBJ2-7
abundance: -
d_gene: TRBD2
v_gene: TRBV5-6

CDR3aa: CASSLVVTPRDLFF
CDR3nt: TGTGCCAGCAGCTTAGTGGTGACCCCCCGGGACCTGTTTTTT
j_gene: TRBJ1-4
abundance: -
d_gene: -
v_gene: TRBV7-8

CDR3aa: CATSDPTLGRDYGYTF
CDR3nt: TGTGCCACCAGTGACCCGACGCTCGGAAGGGACTATGGCTACACCTTC
j_gene: TRBJ1-2
abundance: many
d_gene: -
v_gene: TRBV24-1

CDR3aa: CASRAGKANYGYTF
CDR3nt: TGCGCCAGCAGAGCAGGGAAAGCTAACTATGGCTACACCTTC
j_gene: TRBJ1-2
abundance: once
d_gene: -
v_gene: TRBV5-1

CDR3aa: CASSEIPGQGNTNEKLFF
CDR3nt: TGTGCCAGCAGTGAAATCCCCGGACAGGGGAATACTAATGAAAAACTGTTTTTT
j_gene: TRBJ1-4
abundance: few
d_gene: TRBD1
v_gene: TRBV25-1

CDR3aa: CASRSSATNEKLFF
CDR3nt: TGTGCCAGCAGGTCCTCAGCAACTAATGAAAAACTGTTTTTT
j_gene: TRBJ1-4
abundance: -
d_gene: -
v_gene: TRBV12-3/TRBV12-4

CDR3aa: CASTRDKGNTGELFF
CDR3nt: TGTGCCAGCACCCGCGATAAGGGGAACACCGGGGAGCTGTTTTTT
j_gene: TRBJ2-2
abundance: -
d_gene: -
v_gene: TRBV7-9

CDR3aa: CASSFDGMGSPLHF
CDR3nt: TGTGCCAGCAGTTTCGATGGGATGGGTTCACCCCTCCACTTT
j_gene: TRBJ1-6
abundance: many
d_gene: -
v_gene: TRBV12-3/TRBV12-4

CDR3aa: CATSRDLPGETYEQYF
CDR3nt: TGTGCCACCAGCAGAGATCTTCCAGGGGAAACCTACGAGCAGTACTTC
j_gene: TRBJ2-7
abundance: -
d_gene: -
v_gene: TRBV15

CDR3aa: CASSFGGGLGNTEAFF
CDR3nt: TGCGCCAGCAGCTTCGGGGGGGGATTAGGGAACACTGAAGCTTTCTTT
j_gene: TRBJ1-1
abundance: -
d_gene: -
v_gene: TRBV5-1

CDR3aa: CASSLAGVRELFF
CDR3nt: TGTGCCAGCAGTCTAGCGGGAGTCCGGGAGCTGTTTTTT
j_gene: TRBJ2-2
abundance: many
d_gene: TRBD2
v_gene: TRBV7-9

CDR3aa: CASSVSGGAGQPQHF
CDR3nt: TGTGCCAGCAGCGTATCAGGGGGCGCGGGTCAGCCCCAGCATTTT
j_gene: TRBJ1-5
abundance: few
d_gene: TRBD1
v_gene: TRBV9

CDR3aa: CAISDSSGPETQYF
CDR3nt: TGTGCCATCAGTGATTCTAGCGGGCCTGAGACCCAGTACTTC
j_gene: TRBJ2-5
abundance: -
d_gene: TRBD2
v_gene: TRBV10-3

CDR3aa: CASSLAGQGSGNTIYF
CDR3nt: TGTGCCAGCAGCTTAGCGGGACAGGGGTCCGGAAACACCATATATTTT
j_gene: TRBJ1-3
abundance: -
d_gene: TRBD1
v_gene: TRBV7-2

CDR3aa: CASSEGKMNTEAFF
CDR3nt: TGTGCCAGCAGTGAGGGCAAAATGAACACTGAAGCTTTCTTT
j_gene: TRBJ1-1
abundance: many
d_gene: -
v_gene: TRBV2

CDR3aa: CASSYANVGTVAYEQYF
CDR3nt: TGTGCCAGCAGTTACGCAAATGTCGGGACTGTGGCCTACGAGCAGTACTTC
j_gene: TRBJ2-7
abundance: -
d_gene: -
v_gene: TRBV9

CDR3aa: CATSRVLGNSPLHF
CDR3nt: TGTGCCACCAGCAGAGTGCTCGGGAATTCACCCCTCCACTTT
j_gene: TRBJ1-6
abundance: -
d_gene: -
v_gene: TRBV15

CDR3aa: CASSLSGTASNQPQHF
CDR3nt: TGTGCCAGCAGTTTAAGTGGGACAGCAAGCAATCAGCCCCAGCATTTT
j_gene: TRBJ1-5
abundance: -
d_gene: TRBD1
v_gene: TRBV10-3

CDR3aa: CSAMSGNQPQHF
CDR3nt: TGCAGTGCTATGTCGGGGAATCAGCCCCAGCATTTT
j_gene: TRBJ1-5
abundance: -
d_gene: -
v_gene: TRBV20-1

CDR3aa: CASSLYSARAFQPQHF
CDR3nt: TGTGCCAGCAGCTTGTACTCCGCCAGGGCCTTCCAGCCCCAGCATTTT
j_gene: TRBJ1-5
abundance: many
d_gene: -
v_gene: TRBV7-9